This T cell receptor beta chain derives from a study of human T cells and chemical hapten exposure. This clonotype has ten or more counts. Specified time point: pre-sensitization, week 0. Treatment: therapeutic diphenylcyclopropenone sensitization with weekly scalp DPC. This CDR3 is built from 14 residues. CDR1 and CDR2 (germline): MNHNS, SASEGT. V lost 2 bases and J lost 4, with 10 bases in between. TCRdb fed the RACE reads into MiXCR, producing one record per CDR3 protein. The table includes about 51,000 distinct CDR3 sequences, around a tenth detected once. The TCR originated in a woman in her thirties or forties with alopecia areata. Some clones in this sample may be carry-over from other donors' samples. Material: whole blood, obtained in connection with sensitization to the hapten diphenylcyclopropenone (DPC). The chain couples TRBV6-1 to TRBJ2-3, with D tentatively TRBD1 (5 bases). The CDR3 is CASSELTGSDTQYF. For the CDR3, the DNA is TGTGCCAGCAGTGAACTCACAGGTTCAGATACGCAGTATTTT.